This TCR beta chain derives from a study of T cell changes during pregnancy in multiple sclerosis. The CDR3 is 19 residues long. The ends lost 0 bases at V and 1 base at J; junction bases unmatched: 6. Germline values: CDR1 SGHNT, CDR2 YYREEE (reference sequence). TCRdb keeps only in-frame clones here, not all; method: immunoSEQ multiplex PCR. The top ten hold less than 0.9% of the sample, which has over 30,000 clones, around 92% seen once. V and J are TRBV5-4 and TRBJ2-2, with TRBD2 identical over 13 bases. This specimen consisted of CD4+ T cells from peripheral blood mononuclear cells, obtained in the third trimester of pregnancy. The clonotype originates from a female donor with multiple sclerosis, enrolled in a pregnancy study. The CDR3 DNA reads as TGTGCCAGCAGCTTGGTGTCCGGACTAGCGGGAGAGAACACCGGGGAGCTGTTTTTT. Protein sequence: CASSLVSGLAGENTGELFF.